The source of this T cell receptor beta chain is a study of cytomegalovirus exposure and HLA in healthy donors. Measured with immunoSEQ multiplex PCR; TCRdb has only the in-frame clones, and not every one. Among about 63,000 clones, 95% were seen once, and the ten largest hold about 6.4%. Trimming cost V 4 bases and J 4 bases, with 16 bases left between them. CDR3 length: 15 amino acids. The germline gives CDR1 LGHNA, CDR2 YNFKEQ. Sequences were obtained from PBMCs. The chain is built from TRBV4-2 and TRBJ1-1; D might be TRBD1 (5 bases). The sequence was obtained from a woman between 18 and 30 years old in good health and CMV-seropositive. CDR3 region: CASSLLNPGGTEAFF. The CDR3 DNA is TGTGCCAGCAGCCTCCTCAACCCGGGGGGCACTGAAGCTTTCTTT.